The 13 T cell receptor beta chains listed next were all sequenced from one sample in a study of T cell repertoires in cytomegalovirus infection (dated by TCRdb to the late 2010s). Sequencing instrument: Illumina HiSeq 1500. TCRdb reanalyzed the raw reads on its own, using fastp at Q25 for trimming and MiXCR for clone calling, and kept in-frame beta chains. Rows matching on CDR3 protein sequence are summarized as one entry with the most common DNA and genes. The sample table shows some 170,000 distinct CDR3 sequences, and about a sixth are seen once. The ten largest clonotypes hold approximately 25% of the sample. The sequenced material came from CD8+ T cells from PBMCs. The receptor source for this set is a human donor in good health (CMV status not recorded). Some clones in this sample may be carry-over from other donors' samples.

The chain combines TRBV19 with TRBJ2-7, with D perhaps matching TRBD2 (5 bases). CDR1 LNHDA and CDR2 SQIVND come from the germline V gene (reference sequence). The CDR3 totals 15 residues. Trimming took off 1 base at V and 0 bases at J, with 10 bases between the two ends. This CDR3 is CASSIGYSGSYEQYF. The CDR3 nucleotides are TGTGCCAGTAGTATAGGTTACAGCGGCTCCTACGAGCAGTACTTC.

This clonotype is a singleton in its sample. The J gene is TRBJ1-2, the V gene TRBV20-1; D is unresolved. V was clipped by 3 bases and J by 0 bases, with 14 bases between them. Germline V lookup: CDR1 DFQATT, CDR2 SNEGSKA (reference sequence). This CDR3 has 15 amino acids. CDR3 region: CSASNLHSSNYGYTF. In nucleotides, the CDR3 is TGCAGTGCTAGTAATCTGCACTCGTCTAACTATGGCTACACCTTC.

The CDR3 loop reads CASRKTGWHSNQPQHF. The DNA for the CDR3 is TGTGCCAGCCGTAAGACAGGGTGGCACAGCAATCAGCCCCAGCATTTT. This chain uses TRBV28 with TRBJ1-5; 7 bases map to TRBD1. The CDR3 is 16 amino acids. From germline, CDR1 is MDHEN and CDR2 SYDVKM. The ends lost 8 bases at V and 1 base at J; junction bases unmatched: 11.

This clonotype was picked up a small number of times. The CDR3 region has the DNA TGTGCCAGTAGTTATGGAGGGGTCTATGGCTACACCTTC. This encodes CASSYGGVYGYTF. V gene TRBV19 combines with J gene TRBJ1-2; TRBD1 is a possible D gene (5 bases). The V end was cut by 5 bases, the J end by 4 bases, with 11 bases between. The germline V gene encodes CDR1 LNHDA and CDR2 SQIVND (reference sequence). The CDR3 is 13 residues long.

V gene TRBV27 combines with J gene TRBJ2-1, with D possibly being TRBD1 (6 bases). V was cut by 7 bases and J by 2 bases, with 15 bases left in between. Germline V CDR1 and CDR2: MNHEY, SMNVEV (reference sequence). The CDR3 totals 15 residues. CDR3 loop: CASNIGQPTYNEQFF. In nucleotides, the CDR3 is TGTGCCAGCAACATTGGACAGCCGACCTACAATGAGCAGTTCTTC.

Only a few counts were recorded for this clonotype. This rearrangement joins TRBV6-6 to TRBJ1-1; D is perhaps TRBD1 (5 bases). This CDR3 comprises 16 residues. V was clipped by 0 bases and J by 0 bases, with 11 bases between them. The germline V gene encodes CDR1 MNHNY and CDR2 SVGAGI (reference sequence). The CDR3 nucleotides are TGTGCCAGCAGTTACTCGACAGACGGGATGAACACTGAAGCTTTCTTT. Translating gives CASSYSTDGMNTEAFF.

This clonotype was observed a few times. The V gene is TRBV6-1, the J gene TRBJ1-2, with D hard to call. The ends were cut back, 4 bases at V and 4 bases at J, with 16 bases in the middle. The CDR3 loop spans 15 amino acids. Germline CDR1 MNHNS, CDR2 SASEGT. The chain's CDR3 is CASSVLGSLSYGYTF. The CDR3 nucleotides read TGTGCCAGCAGTGTTTTAGGGTCTCTCTCCTATGGCTACACCTTC.

The chain links TRBV20-1 to TRBJ2-1; 14 bases are shared with TRBD2. This CDR3 comprises 16 residues. The V and J ends lost 6 bases and 3 bases, in that order; junction bases with no gene match: 7. Germline CDR1 DFQATT, CDR2 SNEGSKA (reference sequence). In DNA, the CDR3 is TGCAGTGCCGTAGGGACTAGCGGGGGTATCTACAATGAGCAGTTCTTC. This sequence encodes CSAVGTSGGIYNEQFF.

This chain joins TRBV27 and TRBJ1-3; tentatively, D is TRBD1 (5 bases). Trimming took 2 bases from V and 0 from J, leaving 8 bases between them. The CDR3 loop spans 15 amino acids. Per germline, CDR1 MNHEY and CDR2 SMNVEV (reference sequence). DNA for the CDR3: TGTGCCAGCAGTTTAACAGGTTTCTCTGGAAACACCATATATTTT. As protein: CASSLTGFSGNTIYF.

This clonotype was seen only a few times. The V call is TRBV28, the J call TRBJ2-2; 11 bases match TRBD1. The CDR3 covers 17 residues. Germline trimming cut 6 bases from V and 6 bases from J; bases unmatched to any gene: 12. Germline V gene lookup returns CDR1 MDHEN and CDR2 SYDVKM. DNA of the CDR3: TGTGCCAGCAGCTTAATCTCCGGGACAGGGGGGTCCGGGGAGCTGTTTTTT. This encodes CASSLISGTGGSGELFF.

Only a few counts were recorded for this clonotype. The V gene is TRBV7-2, the J gene TRBJ1-2; no firm D call. V was trimmed by 1 base and J by 4 bases, leaving 7 bases between them. This CDR3 has 13 residues. Looked up from germline, CDR1 is SGHTA and CDR2 is FQGNSA. This chain's CDR3 is CASSLGPAYGYTF. The CDR3 DNA is TGTGCCAGCAGCTTAGGGCCAGCCTATGGCTACACCTTC.

The V gene is TRBV28, the J gene TRBJ1-1; D uncertain. Germline lookup yields CDR1 MDHEN and CDR2 SYDVKM. The CDR3 is made up of 13 amino acids. Trimming took off 3 bases at V and 3 bases at J, with 8 bases between the two ends. The CDR3 loop is CASSFPEDTEAFF. For the CDR3, the DNA is TGTGCCAGCAGTTTCCCCGAGGACACTGAAGCTTTCTTT.

This clonotype was picked up a small number of times. The chain joins TRBV9 to TRBJ2-7; D unresolved. The CDR3 contains 14 residues. CDR1 SGDLS and CDR2 YYNGEE come from the germline V gene. Between the trimmed V and J ends, which lost 0 bases and 2 bases, there was a span of 9 bases. The CDR3 is CASSVAGYTYEQYF. The CDR3 nucleotides read TGTGCCAGCAGCGTAGCTGGCTACACCTACGAGCAGTACTTC.